This T cell receptor (beta chain) originates from a study of CD8+ T cells in alopecia areata. Whole-study context: The duration of tofacitinib was 6 to 18 months, with 6 months off drug afterward.

Stated treatment: oral pan-JAK inhibitor, 5-10 mg twice daily. As to this clone: Its antigen is unidentified.

CDR1 is SQVTM, CDR2 ANQGSEA, per germline. The V gene lost 5 bases and the J gene lost 5 bases, with 13 bases spanning the gap. This CDR3 region has 13 residues. Following extraction, RNA underwent reverse transcription to cDNA, which served as the sequencing template. Profiled with immunoSEQ multiplex PCR; TCRdb holds only in-frame clones, not every one. The sample includes some 180,000 clones, 40% to 65% of them seen just once. Study outcomes and limitations: The study found that many expanded lesional clones persisted in scalp and blood during tofacitinib. Scalp samples also yield sequences of resident alphabeta T cells from normal skin. Greater clonality was observed in lesional scalp samples, especially alopecia totalis/universalis, versus normal scalp.

The source of this sequence is a human donor with alopecia areata. This chain connects TRBV29-1 to TRBJ1-5; D perhaps matches TRBD1 (5 bases). The material sequenced was CD8+ T cells sorted from blood, taken around week 54, from a patient treated with tofacitinib. The DNA for the CDR3 is TGCAGCGTTCAGCGGGAAGGGGATCAGCCCCAGCATTTT. This translates into CSVQREGDQPQHF.